This T cell receptor beta chain was documented in a study of blood T cell repertoires in COVID-19 (dated by TCRdb to 2019 to 2021). Concerning the study at large: Collaborator samples came from the United States, Italy and Spain and covered acute and convalescent phases of COVID-19. HLA class I and class II types, where available, came from metadata supplied by the sample provider rather than from assay-based typing. The material from the prospective study consisted of cDNA or gDNA derived from T cells, B-cell-depleted T cells, or PBMCs. The samples were drawn from two sources: the first 160 participants of the ongoing ImmuneRACE study, and over 1,000 subjects contributed by 6 global collaborators. The repertoires were released in a freely available public database meant as a resource for research on the immune response to SARS-CoV-2. Subjects who had been exposed to COVID-19, were actively infected with it, or had recovered from it provided the deeply sampled blood TCRbeta repertoires that made up the dataset. A de-identified subject ID, COVID-19 status, age in years and sex were almost always included in the sample metadata. Study-wide conclusions, independent of this receptor: How much clinical and demographic metadata was included differed by source and by participant, and the metadata was provided uncurated.

This clone came up a few times. The clone's antigen remains unknown. Base quality data are lacking; no much larger clone is found one base away. In the prospective study, participants were about 18 to 95 years old, resided in 20 to 30 geographic areas of the United States, and were enrolled through a virtual design. Cohort assignment in the prospective study relied on participant-reported clinical history from a screening survey and a study questionnaire. For ImmuneRACE Cohort 3, a participant was defined as recovered based on two consecutive negative NP/OP PCR tests, clearance by a healthcare professional, or resolution of symptoms. In the prospective study, mobile phlebotomists collected whole blood, serum and a nasopharyngeal or oropharyngeal swab from each participant. Prospective study participants could optionally give additional blood draws and questionnaires over an approximately two-month period. Before DNA extraction, prospective study blood samples were shipped either frozen or at room temperature.

The CDR3 runs 13 residues from the cysteine to the phenylalanine. The only DNA kept is the CDR3, 39 bases in frame from the first base. Deletion took 4 bases off V and 5 bases off J, with a span of 9 bases between the germline ends. The germline V gene provides CDR1 ENHRY and CDR2 SYGVKD. TCRbeta CDR3 regions were amplified from genomic DNA by means of the immunoSEQ Assay, a bias-controlled multiplex PCR. The authors' pipeline ran thus. The number of nucleated cells in each sample was estimated by amplification of reference gene primers within the assay. To quantify the absolute abundance of each unique TCRbeta CDR3 rearrangement, sequence reads were collapsed and filtered. For each sample, productive Simpson clonality was calculated as the square root of Simpson's diversity index over productive rearrangements. In TCRdb, the immuneACCESS table is reduced to in-frame sequences with V and J assigned. These tables do not hold every clone; where another copy was compared, an unresolved V gene accounts for under half, and the others remain unexplained. Clone size and the V and J calls come from that table; the DNA yielded D and trimming. Present in this sample are 350,000 to 400,000 clones, roughly 87% of which were seen just once. The leading ten clones occupy around 3% of the sample.

This chain joins TRBV10-3 to TRBJ1-5, and TRBD1 may be the D gene, going by 5 matching bases. The receptor's source is a woman aged 30 to 39 who had recovered from COVID-19. Specimen: PBMCs or T cells enriched from blood (not recorded which). The nucleotide sequence is given as TGTGCCATCAGTGGGGGAGGGGATCAGCCCCAGCATTTT. This codes for CAISGGGDQPQHF.